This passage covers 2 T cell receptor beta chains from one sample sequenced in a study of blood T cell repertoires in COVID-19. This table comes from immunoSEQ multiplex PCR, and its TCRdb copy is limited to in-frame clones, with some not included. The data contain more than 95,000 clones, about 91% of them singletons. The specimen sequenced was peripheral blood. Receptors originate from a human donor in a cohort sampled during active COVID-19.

The CDR3 coding sequence is TGTGCCAGCAGCCCCCTAACTAGCGGGGGGACAGAGACCCAGTACTTC. It specifies CASSPLTSGGTETQYF. V usage is TRBV11-2 and J usage is TRBJ2-5; 12 positions agree with TRBD2. Germline assignment: CDR1 SGHAT and CDR2 FQNNGV. CDR3 length equals 16 residues. J gave up 4 bases and V 5 bases, and 8 bases lay outside the gene matches.

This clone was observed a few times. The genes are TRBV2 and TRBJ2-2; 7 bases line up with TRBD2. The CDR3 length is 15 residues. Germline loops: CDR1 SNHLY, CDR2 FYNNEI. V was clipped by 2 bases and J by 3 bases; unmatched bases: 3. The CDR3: CASSEISGYTGELFF. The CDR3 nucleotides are TGTGCCAGCAGTGAAATTAGCGGGTACACCGGGGAGCTGTTTTTT.